This TCR beta chain derives from a study of PD-1 blockade in mismatch repair-deficient tumors (dated by TCRdb to between 2016 and 2019). For the wider study: The trial enrolled just over 85 consecutive patients with roughly twelve mismatch repair-deficient cancer types between 2013 and September 2016, all previously treated and progressing. Deep sequencing of TCR CDR3 regions was used to track tumor-associated T cell clones in peripheral blood of patients responding to PD-1 blockade.

The method behind the library was the immunoSEQ multiplex PCR assay. What TCRdb holds here is the immuneACCESS table cut down to in-frame rearrangements. Part of the clones is not present; checked against another copy, under half of the missing clones reflect an unresolved V gene, and the others are unexplained. The sample contains 76,000 or so clones, around 80% of them found a single time. Jointly, the top ten make up 5% to 7% of the sample. Mismatch repair deficiency was established in every enrolled patient by polymerase chain reaction or immunohistochemistry. TCR sequencing was performed for a few patients who responded to pembrolizumab therapy. In the phase II trial, pembrolizumab PD-1 blockade was tested prospectively in advanced mismatch repair-deficient cancers, no matter which tissue of origin the cancers came from. Peripheral blood T cell samples were gathered serially, both before PD-1 blockade started and at multiple time points afterward. Blood sampling time points were reported as weeks after the first dose of pembrolizumab.

V is pruned by 11 bases and J by 0 bases, leaving 6 bases of the junction without a gene match. Counted from cysteine to phenylalanine, this CDR3 has 14 amino acids. Of all the DNA, just the CDR3 is kept, 42 bases in frame from base 1. Taken from the germline V gene, the CDR1 and CDR2 loops are ENHRY and SYGVKD. What the research found in general, with its limitations: After pembrolizumab, tumor-resident clones, which were often undetectable in blood before treatment, expanded rapidly and then contracted, generally ahead of radiologic responses.

Concerning this clone itself: Its antigen remains undetermined. The sample holds no much larger clone one base away, and base qualities are not on file.

Rearrangement joined TRBV10-3 to TRBJ1-1; the central 10 bases match TRBD1. The sample consisted of peripheral blood, taken 44 weeks after starting pembrolizumab. The source is an adult with mismatch repair-deficient cancer. In nucleotide form, the sequence is TGTGCCGCAATGGACAGGGGGATGAACACTGAAGCTTTCTTT. Its protein is CAAMDRGMNTEAFF.